This T cell receptor beta chain is from a study of T cell repertoires in cytomegalovirus infection. Study information: The authors relied on CMV epitopes, both recently identified HLA-C-restricted and well-studied HLA-B-restricted. CMV infection together with matching HLA type was indicated by public TCR beta signatures.

About this clonotype itself: The antigen remains undetermined.

TCRdb re-called the reads with MiXCR, one entry per CDR3 protein. The repertoire has 650,000 to 900,000 distinct CDR3 sequences, roughly 29% of them found once; the top ten carry about an eighth. Germline-derived CDR1 and CDR2 are LNHNV and YYDKDF (reference sequence). Trimming took 9 bases from V and 8 from J, leaving 13 bases between them. The CDR3 has 12 amino acids. Study outcomes and limitations: Summed frequency of public TCR beta families distinguished CMV carriers with the relevant HLA. HLA-C-restricted, CMV-specific TCR beta clonotypes were dominant ex vivo.

V is TRBV15 and J is TRBJ1-4; D might be TRBD1 (5 bases). The specimen comprised cultured CD8+ T cells from PBMCs, sampled from culture after CMV antigen stimulation. The TCR originated in a human donor in good health (CMV status not recorded). Some clones in this sample may be carry-over from other donors' samples. In DNA form, the CDR3 reads TGTGCCACGGCGGGGGGATCGGAAAAACTGTTTTTT. Its protein is CATAGGSEKLFF.